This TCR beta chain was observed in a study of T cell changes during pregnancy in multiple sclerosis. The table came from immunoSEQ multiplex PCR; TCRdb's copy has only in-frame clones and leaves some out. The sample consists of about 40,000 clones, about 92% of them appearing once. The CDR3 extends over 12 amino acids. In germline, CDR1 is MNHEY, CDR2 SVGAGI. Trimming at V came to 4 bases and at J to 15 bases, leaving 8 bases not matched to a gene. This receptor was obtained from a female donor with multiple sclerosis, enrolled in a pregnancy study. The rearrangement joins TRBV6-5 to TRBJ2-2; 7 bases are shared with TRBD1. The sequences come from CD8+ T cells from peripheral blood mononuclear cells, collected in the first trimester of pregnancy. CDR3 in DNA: TGTGCCAGCAGTTTACCGGGACAGAAGATGTTTTTT. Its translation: CASSLPGQKMFF.